These 31 T cell receptor beta chains came from one sample sequenced in a study of blood T cell repertoires in COVID-19. Assay: immunoSEQ multiplex PCR; the TCRdb copy retains only in-frame clones and omits some. The table has about 130,000 clones, about four fifths seen once. Sequenced material: peripheral blood. The receptors originated from a woman in her seventies with COVID-19, enrolled during active disease.

This clone was counted once. V is TRBV2 and J is TRBJ1-3; 10 bases fit TRBD1. The CDR3 runs 15 residues. Germline assignment: CDR1 SNHLY and CDR2 FYNNEI. The trim removed 6 bases at V and 2 bases at J, leaving 4 bases unmatched. The CDR3 DNA reads TGTGCCAGCAGGAAAGACAGGGGGCCTGGAAACACCATATATTTT. Residues: CASRKDRGPGNTIYF.

The rearrangement links TRBV27 to TRBJ2-7; 9 bases agree with TRBD1. The CDR3 length is 16 residues. CDR1 and CDR2 (germline): MNHEY, SMNVEV (reference sequence). V shed 6 bases, J shed 4 bases, and the junction held 13 bases outside the gene matches. For the CDR3, the DNA is TGTGCCAGCAGCCAGATCCCGGGACAGGGATCATACGAGCAGTACTTC. It translates to CASSQIPGQGSYEQYF.

The V and J genes are TRBV19 and TRBJ1-5; 7 bases are a match to TRBD1. Germline CDR1 and CDR2: LNHDA and SQIVND (reference sequence). Trimming took 6 bases from V and 7 from J; bases not matched to a gene: 27. The CDR3 extends over 20 amino acids. CDR3 loop: CASRPGGGIGFEGLGQPQHF. The DNA of the CDR3 is TGTGCCAGTAGGCCCGGAGGGGGCATAGGTTTCGAGGGCTTAGGACAGCCCCAGCATTTT.

The chain carries TRBV15 and TRBJ2-5; 7 nucleotides align to TRBD1. With 1 base clipped from V and 2 bases from J, the junction kept 1 base outside the gene matches. This CDR3 spans 14 amino acids. Germline V gives CDR1 LNHNV, CDR2 YYDKDF (reference sequence). The CDR3 region is CATSRGRGQETQYF. The CDR3 DNA is TGTGCCACCAGCAGAGGCAGGGGGCAAGAGACCCAGTACTTC. The variable domain in full, with the rest retrieved from reference TRBV15 and TRBJ2-5, is DAMVIQNPRYQVTQFGKPVTLSCSQTLNHNVMYWYQQKSSQAPKLLFHYYDKDFNNEADTPDNFQSRRPNTSFCFLDIRSPGLGDTAMYLCATSRGRGQETQYFGPGTRLLVL.

This chain joins TRBV30 and TRBJ2-7, with TRBD1 as a possible D gene (5 bases). The CDR3 is 13 amino acids. V lost 0 bases, J lost 2 bases, and 8 bases lay in between. Germline values: CDR1 GTSNPN, CDR2 SVGIG (reference sequence). The chain's CDR3 is CAWSVAQAYEQYF. The CDR3 DNA reads TGTGCCTGGAGTGTAGCACAGGCCTACGAGCAGTACTTC.

This rearrangement joins TRBV30 to TRBJ1-1; D not certain. Germline CDR1 is GTSNPN and CDR2 is SVGIG (reference sequence). V lost 0 bases, J lost 2 bases, and 13 bases lay in between. CDR3 length equals 15 residues. CDR3 in DNA: TGTGCCTGGAGTGTAGGACTCACTGGAAACACTGAAGCTTTCTTT. Its protein is CAWSVGLTGNTEAFF.

The chain has TRBV5-6 and TRBJ1-2; D unresolved. V was clipped by 1 base and J by 4 bases, with 14 bases between them. Germline lookup yields CDR1 SGHDT and CDR2 YYEEEE. The length of the CDR3 is 15 residues. CDR3 DNA sequence: TGTGCCAGCAGCTTGAGCAGGTTACCCCTCTATGGCTACACCTTC. Encoded protein: CASSLSRLPLYGYTF. Full variable domain (rest looked up from reference TRBV5-6 and TRBJ1-2): DAGVTQSPTHLIKTRGQQVTLRCSPKSGHDTVSWYQQALGQGPQFIFQYYEEEERQRGNFPDRFSGHQFPNYSSELNVNALLLGDSALYLCASSLSRLPLYGYTFGSGTRLTVV.

The V and J genes are TRBV6-5 and TRBJ2-5, with no clear D. Trimming stripped 6 bases from V and 5 bases from J, with 7 bases between. The CDR3 runs to 11 residues. The germline V gene has CDR1 MNHEY and CDR2 SVGAGI. CDR3 residues: CASRLGETQYF. CDR3 bases: TGTGCCAGCAGGCTCGGGGAGACCCAGTACTTC.

The J gene is TRBJ2-3, the V gene TRBV19; the match to TRBD2 covers 10 bases. CDR3 length: 15 amino acids. Trimming at V came to 3 bases and at J to 5 bases, leaving 5 bases not matched to a gene. Germline V lookup: CDR1 LNHDA, CDR2 SQIVND (reference sequence). DNA of the CDR3: TGTGCCAGTAGTATCTCTAGCGGGGGCCAAGATACGCAGTATTTT. This sequence encodes CASSISSGGQDTQYF.

V gene TRBV5-5 combines with J gene TRBJ1-1; D gene uncertain. The V end was cut by 0 bases, the J end by 2 bases, with 8 bases between. Germline CDR1 reads SGHKS; CDR2 reads YYEKEE (reference sequence). The CDR3 contains 14 residues. The CDR3 reads CASSLVQINTEAFF. CDR3 DNA sequence: TGTGCCAGCAGCTTGGTTCAAATTAACACTGAAGCTTTCTTT. Using reference TRBV5-5 and TRBJ1-1 for the parts outside the CDR3, the full variable domain is DAGVTQSPTHLIKTRGQQVTLRCSPISGHKSVSWYQQVLGQGPQFIFQYYEKEERGRGNFPDRFSARQFPNYSSELNVNALLLGDSALYLCASSLVQINTEAFFGQGTRLTVV.

This clone was detected once. This chain links TRBV19 with TRBJ1-6, with 7 nucleotides matching TRBD1. Trimming at V came to 5 bases and at J to 7 bases, leaving 5 bases not matched to a gene. The CDR3 has 14 amino acids. Germline V CDR1 and CDR2: LNHDA, SQIVND (reference sequence). The DNA for the CDR3 is TGTGCCAGTAGTGTGGGACAGATCAATTCACCCCTCCACTTT. This encodes CASSVGQINSPLHF.

The rearrangement joins TRBV24-1 to TRBJ2-1, with 7 bases matching TRBD1. The CDR3 sequence is 15 residues long. Germline V CDR1 and CDR2: KGHDR, SFDVKD. V shed 5 bases, J shed 8 bases, and the junction held 11 bases outside the gene matches. The DNA of the CDR3 is TGTGCCACCAGTGGAGGAACAGGGGTTAGGCATGAGCAGTTCTTC. This sequence encodes CATSGGTGVRHEQFF.

This sequence joins TRBV4-2 and TRBJ2-5; TRBD2 agrees at 10 bases. The germline CDR1 and CDR2 sequences are LGHNA and YNFKEQ. CDR3 length: 16 amino acids. J lost 3 bases, V lost 1 base, and 5 bases had no gene match. The CDR3 is CASSQGGLAGEETQYF. Here the CDR3 DNA reads TGTGCCAGCAGCCAAGGGGGCCTAGCGGGGGAAGAGACCCAGTACTTC.

The chain has TRBV19 and TRBJ1-2; D unclear. Between the trimmed V and J ends, which lost 7 bases and 4 bases, there was a span of 16 bases. There are 14 residues in the CDR3. The germline V gene encodes CDR1 LNHDA and CDR2 SQIVND (reference sequence). The CDR3 region has the DNA TGTGCCAGTAAGCCGACCAGGCCTTCCTATGGCTACACCTTC. Encoded protein: CASKPTRPSYGYTF. Full variable domain (remainder filled in from reference TRBV19 and TRBJ1-2): DGGITQSPKYLFRKEGQNVTLSCEQNLNHDAMYWYRQDPGQGLRLIYYSQIVNDFQKGDIAEGYSVSREKKESFPLTVTSAQKNPTAFYLCASKPTRPSYGYTFGSGTRLTVV.

Written as DNA, the CDR3 is TGTGCCAGCAGCGTAAGCGGGGATGCCTACGAGCAGTACTTC. This sequence encodes CASSVSGDAYEQYF. The chain employs TRBV2 and TRBJ2-7, with TRBD2 matching over 7 bases. The trim removed 6 bases at V and 2 bases at J, leaving 7 bases unmatched. Per the germline V gene, CDR1 is SNHLY and CDR2 is FYNNEI. This CDR3 has 14 residues. The full variable domain, in which reference TRBV2 and TRBJ2-7 provide the parts outside the CDR3, is EPEVTQTPSHQVTQMGQEVILRCVPISNHLYFYWYRQILGQKVEFLVSFYNNEISEKSEIFDDQFSVERPDGSNFTLKIRSTKLEDSAMYFCASSVSGDAYEQYFGPGTRLTVT.

The chain links TRBV5-6 to TRBJ1-6; 10 bases are a match to TRBD1. The length of the CDR3 is 16 residues. The junction had 4 bases not matched to a gene; V was cut back by 2 bases and J by 5 bases. The germline V gene encodes CDR1 SGHDT and CDR2 YYEEEE. The CDR3 nucleotides read TGTGCCAGCAGCTTCCGACAGGGGGCGAATAATTCACCCCTCCACTTT. This sequence encodes CASSFRQGANNSPLHF. Complete variable domain (other parts from reference TRBV5-6 and TRBJ1-6): DAGVTQSPTHLIKTRGQQVTLRCSPKSGHDTVSWYQQALGQGPQFIFQYYEEEERQRGNFPDRFSGHQFPNYSSELNVNALLLGDSALYLCASSFRQGANNSPLHFGNGTRLTVT.

The rearrangement uses TRBV6-1 and TRBJ1-2, with D perhaps TRBD1 (5 bases). Trimming left V 1 base short and J 4 bases short, with 10 bases between. CDR3 length: 14 residues. Germline assignment: CDR1 MNHNS and CDR2 SASEGT. CDR3 loop: CASSEGDSAYGYTF. CDR3 bases: TGTGCCAGCAGTGAAGGTGACAGCGCCTATGGCTACACCTTC.

DNA of the CDR3: TGCGCCAGCAGCTTGGCCGTAGGGGCAGCTAATGAAAAACTGTTTTTT. Translation: CASSLAVGAANEKLFF. The chain carries TRBV5-1 and TRBJ1-4, with a possible D match to TRBD1 (5 bases). The germline V gene has CDR1 SGHRS and CDR2 YFSETQ. This CDR3 has 16 amino acids. V lost 0 bases and J lost 3, with 12 bases in between. Combining the CDR3 with reference TRBV5-1 and TRBJ1-4 gives the whole variable domain KAGVTQTPRYLIKTRGQQVTLSCSPISGHRSVSWYQQTPGQGLQFLFEYFSETQRNKGNFPGRFSGRQFSNSRSEMNVSTLELGDSALYLCASSLAVGAANEKLFFGSGTQLSVL.

A single count supports this clone. J is TRBJ1-6 and V is TRBV27; a possible D gene is TRBD1 (5 bases). The CDR3 contains 15 residues. Germline V gene sequence: CDR1 MNHEY, CDR2 SMNVEV (reference sequence). V lost 5 bases and J lost 7, with 15 bases in between. CDR3 protein: CASSGTTGGNSPLHF. The CDR3 nucleotides are TGTGCCAGCAGTGGCACCACGGGGGGAAATTCACCCCTCCACTTT.

The gene calls are TRBV5-1 and TRBJ1-3; D might be TRBD1 (5 bases). Germline V lookup: CDR1 SGHRS, CDR2 YFSETQ. The V end was cut by 4 bases, the J end by 0 bases, with 20 bases between. CDR3 size: 18 residues. CDR3 sequence: CASSEQPSAGLSGNTIYF. In nucleotides, the CDR3 is TGCGCCAGCAGCGAACAACCCTCGGCAGGGCTCTCTGGAAACACCATATATTTT.

The gene calls are TRBV6-7 and TRBJ2-5; tentative D call: TRBD2 (6 bases). TRBV6-7 is an ORF, and what it does is uncertain. Trimming left V 0 bases short and J 4 bases short, with 15 bases between. This CDR3 has 16 residues. The DNA for the CDR3 is TGTGCCAGCAGTTACTCTAGACTAGAGGCTAGAGAGACCCAGTACTTC. Protein product: CASSYSRLEARETQYF.

The rearrangement uses TRBV27 and TRBJ2-3; D possibly corresponds to TRBD2 (5 bases). Trimming removed 6 bases at V and 2 bases at J, with 15 bases between. CDR1 is MNHEY and CDR2 is SMNVEV in the germline V gene (reference sequence). There are 15 residues in the CDR3. CDR3 nucleotides: TGTGCCAGCAGCGCAGGACTTACTCTCACAGATACGCAGTATTTT. This translates into CASSAGLTLTDTQYF.

The chain employs TRBV27 and TRBJ1-2, with D perhaps TRBD1 (5 bases). V was trimmed by 8 bases and J by 4 bases, leaving 14 bases between them. CDR3 length: 13 amino acids. CDR1 is MNHEY, CDR2 SMNVEV, per germline (reference sequence). Here the CDR3 reads CASGTIRGYGYTF. Written as DNA, the CDR3 is TGTGCCAGCGGCACGATTAGGGGCTATGGCTACACCTTC.

This sequence joins TRBV19 and TRBJ1-2; possibly TRBD1 for D (6 bases). The CDR3 spans 15 residues. The V end was cut by 5 bases, the J end by 4 bases, with 17 bases between. Germline V gene lookup returns CDR1 LNHDA and CDR2 SQIVND (reference sequence). The CDR3 DNA is TGTGCCAGTAGTGTGACCACAGGGCGGAGCTATGGCTACACCTTC. It codes for CASSVTTGRSYGYTF.

The CDR3 reads CASRSYTGTGGADTQYF. CDR3 DNA: TGTGCCAGTAGATCCTACACCGGGACAGGGGGCGCAGATACGCAGTATTTT. The chain couples TRBV19 to TRBJ2-3; 12 bases line up with TRBD1. J lost 4 bases, V lost 6 bases, and 11 bases had no gene match. CDR1 is LNHDA and CDR2 is SQIVND in the germline V gene (reference sequence). CDR3 size: 17 residues. The full variable domain, in which reference TRBV19 and TRBJ2-3 provide the parts outside the CDR3, is DGGITQSPKYLFRKEGQNVTLSCEQNLNHDAMYWYRQDPGQGLRLIYYSQIVNDFQKGDIAEGYSVSREKKESFPLTVTSAQKNPTAFYLCASRSYTGTGGADTQYFGPGTRLTVL.

The chain carries TRBV6-5 and TRBJ2-7; D is unresolved. Trimming left V 6 bases short and J 0 bases short, with 9 bases between. The germline CDR1 and CDR2 sequences are MNHEY and SVGAGI. The length of the CDR3 is 13 residues. The DNA for the CDR3 is TGTGCCAGCAGCTATATACGCTCCTACGAGCAGTACTTC. Its protein product is CASSYIRSYEQYF.

The V gene is TRBV9, the J gene TRBJ2-2, with TRBD2 matching over 8 bases. The CDR3 is made up of 16 amino acids. Germline CDR1 SGDLS, CDR2 YYNGEE. J gave up 2 bases and V 3 bases, and 6 bases lay outside the gene matches. Written as DNA, the CDR3 is TGTGCCAGCAGCGCCGGGGGGGCAGTAAACACCGGGGAGCTGTTTTTT. It specifies CASSAGGAVNTGELFF. Supplemented by reference TRBV9 and TRBJ2-2, the full variable domain reads DSGVTQTPKHLITATGQRVTLRCSPRSGDLSVYWYQQSLDQGLQFLIQYYNGEERAKGNILERFSAQQFPDLHSELNLSSLELGDSALYFCASSAGGAVNTGELFFGEGSRLTVL.

This clone has more than one count but fewer than ten. The chain uses TRBV28 and TRBJ1-5, with D unclear. Trimming took 6 bases from V and 5 from J, leaving 20 bases between them. This CDR3 contains 16 residues. CDR1 and CDR2 (germline): MDHEN, SYDVKM. CDR3 sequence: CASRPRSEVRHQPQHF. The CDR3, as DNA: TGTGCCAGCAGACCACGGAGCGAGGTGAGGCATCAGCCCCAGCATTTT.

V is TRBV7-2 and J is TRBJ2-7; TRBD1 matches at 10 bases. This CDR3 contains 15 residues. V shed 5 bases and J 3 bases; nucleotides not matched to a gene: 7. Germline V gives CDR1 SGHTA, CDR2 FQGNSA. The CDR3 protein is CASSQPGQGIYEQYF. The CDR3 nucleotides are TGTGCCAGCAGCCAACCGGGACAGGGGATCTACGAGCAGTACTTC.

This clone was recorded a few times. CDR3 loop: CAWARGGVRGDSPLHF. CDR3 DNA sequence: TGTGCCTGGGCCCGAGGAGGGGTTCGGGGGGATTCACCCCTCCACTTT. The chain is built from TRBV30 and TRBJ1-6, with D possibly TRBD1 on 5 matching bases. V was clipped by 5 bases and J by 8 bases, with 22 bases between them. This CDR3 region has 16 residues. Germline lookup yields CDR1 GTSNPN and CDR2 SVGIG (reference sequence).

This clone was counted a few times. The V call is TRBV5-1, the J call TRBJ1-2; D possibly corresponds to TRBD1 (5 bases). Trimming left V 4 bases short and J 3 bases short, with 10 bases between. CDR1 is SGHRS, CDR2 YFSETQ, per germline. The CDR3 extends over 13 amino acids. The CDR3 region has the DNA TGCGCCAGCAGCCCCGGGGGTTACTATGGCTACACCTTC. This codes for CASSPGGYYGYTF.